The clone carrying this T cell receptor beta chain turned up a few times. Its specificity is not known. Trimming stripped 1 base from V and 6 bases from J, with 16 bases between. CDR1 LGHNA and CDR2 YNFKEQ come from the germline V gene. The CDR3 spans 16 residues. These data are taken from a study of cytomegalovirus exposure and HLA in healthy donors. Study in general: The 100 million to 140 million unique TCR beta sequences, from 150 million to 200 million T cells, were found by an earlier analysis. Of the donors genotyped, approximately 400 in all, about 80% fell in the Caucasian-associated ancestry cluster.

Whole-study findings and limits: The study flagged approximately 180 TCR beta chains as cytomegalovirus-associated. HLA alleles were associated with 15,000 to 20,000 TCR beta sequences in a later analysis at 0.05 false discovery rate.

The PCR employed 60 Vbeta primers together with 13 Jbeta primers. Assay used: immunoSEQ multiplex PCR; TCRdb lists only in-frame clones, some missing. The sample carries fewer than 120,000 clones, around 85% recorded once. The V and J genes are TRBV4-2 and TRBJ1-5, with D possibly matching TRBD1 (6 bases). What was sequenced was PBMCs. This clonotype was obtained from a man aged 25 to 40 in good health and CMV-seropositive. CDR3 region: CASSQVIGGRAQPQHF. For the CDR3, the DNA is TGTGCCAGCAGCCAAGTGATAGGGGGGAGGGCTCAGCCCCAGCATTTT.